The clone carrying this TCR beta chain has a handful of counts. Its antigen is unidentified. From the RT-PCR reads, TCRdb called clonotypes with MiXCR, one entry per CDR3 protein. This repertoire shows just over 300,000 distinct CDR3 sequences, roughly 22% found once; its top ten account for 10%. The data stem from a study of response to subunit inactivated influenza vaccine. The CDR3 is 14 amino acids. CDR1 and CDR2 from the germline V gene are DFQATT and SNEGSKA (reference sequence). V lost 6 bases and J 4 bases, leaving 18 bases between the germline ends. Broader study findings: Few new T cells, the authors suggested, are recruited by each seasonal influenza vaccination.

The sample was PBMCs from blood, taken less than 22 months after vaccination. The gene calls are TRBV20-1 and TRBJ1-1; D is perhaps TRBD1 (5 bases). This clonotype originated in a man aged 50 to 75 who received an inactivated influenza vaccine. The CDR3 sequence: CSASPGGSGTEAFF. The CDR3 DNA reads TGCAGTGCCAGTCCCGGGGGATCGGGCACTGAAGCTTTCTTT.